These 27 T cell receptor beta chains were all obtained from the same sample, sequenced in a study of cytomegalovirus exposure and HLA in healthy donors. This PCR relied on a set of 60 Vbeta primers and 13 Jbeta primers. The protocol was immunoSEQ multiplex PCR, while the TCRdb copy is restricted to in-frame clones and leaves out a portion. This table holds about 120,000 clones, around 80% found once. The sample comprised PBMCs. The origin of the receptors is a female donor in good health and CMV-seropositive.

In nucleotides, the CDR3 is TGTGCCACCAGCAGAGATCATGGACTAGCGGGGGGGCTAGCAGATACGCAGTATTTT. As protein: CATSRDHGLAGGLADTQYF. The chain uses TRBV15 and TRBJ2-3; 15 nucleotides agree with TRBD2. J lost 4 bases, V lost 0 bases, and 8 bases had no gene match. The CDR3 consists of 19 residues. CDR1 LNHNV and CDR2 YYDKDF come from the germline V gene (reference sequence).

The DNA for the CDR3 is TGTGCCAGCAGCTTGGAAGATCGGGGTGGGGCAGATACGCAGTATTTT. Translated, it gives CASSLEDRGGADTQYF. This chain joins TRBV5-5 and TRBJ2-3; tentatively, D is TRBD2 (5 bases). This CDR3 contains 16 residues. Per the germline V gene, CDR1 is SGHKS and CDR2 is YYEKEE (reference sequence). Trimming stripped 0 bases from V and 4 bases from J, with 15 bases between.

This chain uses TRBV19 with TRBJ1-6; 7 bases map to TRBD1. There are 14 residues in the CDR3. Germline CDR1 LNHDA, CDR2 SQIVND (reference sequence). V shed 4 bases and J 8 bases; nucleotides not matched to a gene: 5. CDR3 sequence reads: CASSRRDRDSPLHF. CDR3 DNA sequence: TGTGCCAGTAGTAGACGGGACAGAGATTCACCCCTCCACTTT.

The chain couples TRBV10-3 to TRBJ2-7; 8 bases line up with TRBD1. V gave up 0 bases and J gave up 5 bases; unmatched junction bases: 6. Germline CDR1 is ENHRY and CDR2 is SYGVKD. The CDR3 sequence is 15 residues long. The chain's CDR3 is CAISESVQGVDEQYF. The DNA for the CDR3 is TGTGCCATCAGTGAGTCGGTACAGGGGGTTGACGAGCAGTACTTC.

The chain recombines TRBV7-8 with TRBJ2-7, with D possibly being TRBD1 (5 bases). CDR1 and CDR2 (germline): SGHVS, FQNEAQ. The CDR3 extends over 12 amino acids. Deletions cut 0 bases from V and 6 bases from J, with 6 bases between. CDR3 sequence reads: CASSLAGVEQYF. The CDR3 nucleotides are TGTGCCAGCAGCTTAGCAGGGGTCGAGCAGTACTTC.

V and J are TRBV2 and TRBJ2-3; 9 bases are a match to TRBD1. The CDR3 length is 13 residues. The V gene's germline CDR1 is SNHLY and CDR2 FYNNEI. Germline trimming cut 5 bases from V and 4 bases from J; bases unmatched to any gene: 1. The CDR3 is CASSRDRADTQYF. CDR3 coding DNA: TGTGCCAGCAGTCGGGACAGGGCAGATACGCAGTATTTT.

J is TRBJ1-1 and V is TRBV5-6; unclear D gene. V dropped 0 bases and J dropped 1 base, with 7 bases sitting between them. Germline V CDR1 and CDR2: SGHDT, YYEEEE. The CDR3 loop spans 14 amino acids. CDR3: CASSLGAPNTEAFF. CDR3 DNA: TGTGCCAGCAGCTTGGGGGCCCCGAACACTGAAGCTTTCTTT.

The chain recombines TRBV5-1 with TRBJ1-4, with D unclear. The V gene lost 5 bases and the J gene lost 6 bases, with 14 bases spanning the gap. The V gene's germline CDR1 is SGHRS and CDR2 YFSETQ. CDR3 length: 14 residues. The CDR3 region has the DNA TGCGCCAGCAGTGTGGCCCCTTCCTATGAAAAACTGTTTTTT. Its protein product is CASSVAPSYEKLFF.

CDR3 coding DNA: TGTGCCAGCAGCTTGGAGGACAGGGGATCCGCCTACGAGCAGTACTTC. Its translation: CASSLEDRGSAYEQYF. V is TRBV5-5 and J is TRBJ2-7; 9 bases match TRBD1. The J segment lost 2 bases and the V segment lost 0 bases, leaving 6 bases of the junction unmatched. CDR3 length: 16 amino acids. CDR1 is SGHKS and CDR2 is YYEKEE in the germline V gene (reference sequence).

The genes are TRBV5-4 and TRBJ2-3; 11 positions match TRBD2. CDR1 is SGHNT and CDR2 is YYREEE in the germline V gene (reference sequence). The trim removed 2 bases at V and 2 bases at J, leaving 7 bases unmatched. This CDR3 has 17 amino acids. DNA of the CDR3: TGTGCCAGCAGCTTTGGGACTAGCGGACGTCCCACAGATACGCAGTATTTT. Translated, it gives CASSFGTSGRPTDTQYF.

The CDR3 is CASSQDRQGYYEQYF. In DNA, the CDR3 is TGCGCCAGCAGCCAAGATCGACAGGGGTACTACGAGCAGTACTTC. The V and J genes are TRBV4-3 and TRBJ2-7, with TRBD1 matching 8 bases. V was pared by 0 bases and J by 3 bases, with 4 bases of the junction left unmatched. Looked up from germline, CDR1 is LGHNA and CDR2 is YSLEER. The CDR3 is made up of 15 amino acids.

Written as DNA, the CDR3 is TGTGCCAGCAGTGAACAGGGGTACGAGCAGTACTTC. As protein: CASSEQGYEQYF. The chain couples TRBV2 to TRBJ2-5; perhaps TRBD1 as D (6 bases). The J call may be in error: the DNA end matches TRBJ2-7 better. This CDR3 is 12 amino acids long. The germline V gene encodes CDR1 SNHLY and CDR2 FYNNEI.

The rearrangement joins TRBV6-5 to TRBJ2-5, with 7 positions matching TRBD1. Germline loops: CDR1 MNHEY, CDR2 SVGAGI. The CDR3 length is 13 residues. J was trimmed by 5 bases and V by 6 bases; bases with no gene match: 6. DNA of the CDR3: TGTGCCAGCAGACGAGGGGGCGGTGAGACCCAGTACTTC. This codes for CASRRGGGETQYF.

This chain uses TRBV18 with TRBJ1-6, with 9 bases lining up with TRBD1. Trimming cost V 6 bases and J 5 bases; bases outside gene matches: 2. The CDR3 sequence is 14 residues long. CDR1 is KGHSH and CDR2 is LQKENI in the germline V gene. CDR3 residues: CASSGQGNNSPLHF. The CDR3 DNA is TGTGCCAGCTCTGGACAGGGGAATAATTCACCCCTCCACTTT.

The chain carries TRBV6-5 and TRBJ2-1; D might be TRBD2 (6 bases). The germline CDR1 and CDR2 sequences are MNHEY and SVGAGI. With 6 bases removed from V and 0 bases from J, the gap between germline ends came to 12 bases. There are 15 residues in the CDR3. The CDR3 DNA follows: TGTGCCAGCAGACAAGGAGGGAGCTCCTACAATGAGCAGTTCTTC. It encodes CASRQGGSSYNEQFF.

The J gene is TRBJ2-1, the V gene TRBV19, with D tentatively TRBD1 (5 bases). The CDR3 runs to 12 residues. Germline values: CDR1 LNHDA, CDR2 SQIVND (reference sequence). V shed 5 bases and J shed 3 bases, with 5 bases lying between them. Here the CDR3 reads CASSDSYNEQFF. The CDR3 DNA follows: TGTGCCAGTAGTGACAGCTACAATGAGCAGTTCTTC.

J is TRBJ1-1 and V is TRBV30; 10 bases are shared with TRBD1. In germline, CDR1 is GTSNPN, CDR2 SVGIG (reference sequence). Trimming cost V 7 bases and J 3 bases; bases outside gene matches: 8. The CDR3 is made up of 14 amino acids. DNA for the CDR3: TGTGCCTTCCTGCGGGACAGGGGAGACACTGAAGCTTTCTTT. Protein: CAFLRDRGDTEAFF.

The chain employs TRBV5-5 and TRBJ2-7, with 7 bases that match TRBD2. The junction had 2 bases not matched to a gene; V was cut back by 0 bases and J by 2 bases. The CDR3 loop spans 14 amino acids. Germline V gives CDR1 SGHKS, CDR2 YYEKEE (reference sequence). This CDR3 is CASSLVGTTYEQYF. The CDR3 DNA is TGTGCCAGCAGCTTGGTCGGGACTACCTACGAGCAGTACTTC.

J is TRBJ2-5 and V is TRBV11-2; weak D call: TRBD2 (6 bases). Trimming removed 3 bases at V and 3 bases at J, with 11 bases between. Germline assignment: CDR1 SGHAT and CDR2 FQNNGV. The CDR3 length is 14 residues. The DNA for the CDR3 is TGTGCCAGCAGCTTCGGAGCGGGCAAAGAGACCCAGTACTTC. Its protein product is CASSFGAGKETQYF.

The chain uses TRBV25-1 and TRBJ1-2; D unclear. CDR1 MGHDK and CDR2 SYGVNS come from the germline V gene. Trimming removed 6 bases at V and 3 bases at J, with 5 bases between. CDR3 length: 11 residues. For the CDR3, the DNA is TGTGCCAGCAGAGGAGACTATGGCTACACCTTC. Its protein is CASRGDYGYTF.

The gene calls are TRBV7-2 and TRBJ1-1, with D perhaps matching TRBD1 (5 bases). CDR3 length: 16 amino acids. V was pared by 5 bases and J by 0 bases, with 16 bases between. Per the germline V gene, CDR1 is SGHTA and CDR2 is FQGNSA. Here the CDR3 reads CASSPGRNLMNTEAFF. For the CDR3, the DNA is TGTGCCAGCAGCCCAGGGCGTAACCTCATGAACACTGAAGCTTTCTTT.

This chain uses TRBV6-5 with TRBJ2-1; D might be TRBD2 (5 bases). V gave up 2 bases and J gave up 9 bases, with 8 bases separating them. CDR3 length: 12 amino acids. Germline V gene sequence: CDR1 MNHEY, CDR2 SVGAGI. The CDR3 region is CASSYEGGEQFF. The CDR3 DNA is TGTGCCAGCAGTTACGAAGGAGGTGAGCAGTTCTTC.

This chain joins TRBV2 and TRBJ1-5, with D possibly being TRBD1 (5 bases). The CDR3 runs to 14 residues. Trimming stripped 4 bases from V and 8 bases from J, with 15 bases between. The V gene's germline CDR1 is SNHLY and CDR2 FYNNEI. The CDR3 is CASSVTAEVKPQHF. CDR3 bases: TGTGCCAGCAGTGTGACAGCTGAAGTCAAGCCCCAGCATTTT.

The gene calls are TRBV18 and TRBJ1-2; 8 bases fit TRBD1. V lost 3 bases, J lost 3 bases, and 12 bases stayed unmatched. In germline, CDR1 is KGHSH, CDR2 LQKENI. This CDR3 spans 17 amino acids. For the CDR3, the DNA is TGTGCCAGCTCACCCAAAGGGACAGGCGAAACCTACTATGGCTACACCTTC. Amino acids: CASSPKGTGETYYGYTF.

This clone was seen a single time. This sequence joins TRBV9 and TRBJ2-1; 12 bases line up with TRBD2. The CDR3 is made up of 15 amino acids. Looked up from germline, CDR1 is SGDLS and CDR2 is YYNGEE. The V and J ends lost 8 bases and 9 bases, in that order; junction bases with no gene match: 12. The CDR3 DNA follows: TGTGCCAGTTCGAAGTGGGCTAGCGGGGGGGGTGAGCAGTTCTTC. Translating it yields CASSKWASGGGEQFF.

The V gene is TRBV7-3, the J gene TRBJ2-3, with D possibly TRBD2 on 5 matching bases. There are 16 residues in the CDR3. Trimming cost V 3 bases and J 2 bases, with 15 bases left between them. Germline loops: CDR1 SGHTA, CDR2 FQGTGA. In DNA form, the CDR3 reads TGTGCCAGCAGCTTGTCCGGACCGGGGAACACAGATACGCAGTATTTT. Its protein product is CASSLSGPGNTDTQYF.

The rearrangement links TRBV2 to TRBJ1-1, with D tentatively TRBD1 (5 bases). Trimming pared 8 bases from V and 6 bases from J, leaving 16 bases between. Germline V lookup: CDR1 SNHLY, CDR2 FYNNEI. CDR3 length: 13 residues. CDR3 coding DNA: TGTGCCAGCGGTATCTACAGACAGTCTGAAGCTTTCTTT. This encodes CASGIYRQSEAFF.